This T cell receptor beta chain was retrieved from a study of blood T cell repertoires in COVID-19. Study-wide background: The cDNA or gDNA used as material had been derived from T cells, B-cell-depleted T cells, or PBMCs.

Enrolment of Seattle patients took place during active infection, and they were followed longitudinally. As processed by the authors: Reference gene primer amplification in the assay estimated nucleated cell counts. Clones were read by immunoSEQ multiplex PCR, and TCRdb kept only the in-frame ones, dropping some. V, J and clone size are those of that table, while D and trimming were read from the DNA. The sample holds about 170,000 clones, approximately 86% seen once. This CDR3 has 17 residues. J lost 7 bases, V lost 4 bases, and 13 bases had no gene match. Germline V gene sequence: CDR1 SGHVS, CDR2 FNYEAQ.

The sequencing input was peripheral blood. This sequence joins TRBV7-6 and TRBJ1-6; 7 bases line up with TRBD1. The receptor comes from a woman at least 80 years old with COVID-19, enrolled during active disease. CDR3 bases: TGTGCCAGCAGCTCCGTCCCTGGAGGGACAGACAATTCACCCCTCCACTTT. It specifies CASSSVPGGTDNSPLHF.